This T cell receptor (beta chain) was identified during a study of blood T cells in healthy people across ages. The study's findings and limits: Whereas aged donors had fewer naive CD4+ cells, long-lived donors had more of them and higher diversity. The percentage of naive T cells correlated strongly with TCR beta diversity. Expanded clonotype changes were possibly confounded by unknown donor CMV status. Roughly linearly, TCR beta diversity per million T cells fell as age increased.

Germline V CDR1 and CDR2: MNHNS, SASEGT. The CDR3 loop spans 14 amino acids. This clonotype has more than one count but fewer than ten. Its cognate antigen is unknown. One end of the junction does not line up with germline, which may come from a read error. Alongside a J-beta primer mix, a sample-barcoded 5' primer served in a second PCR lasting about 7 to 12 cycles. TCRdb reprocessed the 5' RACE reads via MiXCR and lists one record per CDR3 protein. Among about 1.6 million distinct CDR3 sequences listed, about 31% were seen once. The TCR was taken from a woman in her twenties or thirties in good health. The rearrangement links TRBV6-1 to TRBJ2-3; D perhaps matches TRBD2 (6 bases). Sequencing used blood. The DNA for the CDR3 is TGTGTCAGCAGCTTACTAGCTAGCACAGATACGCAGTATTTT. Protein product: CVSSLLASTDTQYF.